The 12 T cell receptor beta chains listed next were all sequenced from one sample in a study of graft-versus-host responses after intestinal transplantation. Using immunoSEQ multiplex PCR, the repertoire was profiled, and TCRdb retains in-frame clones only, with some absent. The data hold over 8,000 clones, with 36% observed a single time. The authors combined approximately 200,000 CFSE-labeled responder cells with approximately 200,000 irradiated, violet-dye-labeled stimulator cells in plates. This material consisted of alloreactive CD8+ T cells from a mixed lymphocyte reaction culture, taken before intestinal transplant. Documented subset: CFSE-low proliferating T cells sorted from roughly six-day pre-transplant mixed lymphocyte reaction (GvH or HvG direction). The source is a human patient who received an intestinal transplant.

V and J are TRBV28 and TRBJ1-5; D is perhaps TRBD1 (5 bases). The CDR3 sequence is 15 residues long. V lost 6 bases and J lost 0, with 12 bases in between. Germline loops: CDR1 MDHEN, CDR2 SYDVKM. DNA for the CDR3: TGTGCCAGCAGCCGCAGGGCCTCTAGCAATCAGCCCCAGCATTTT. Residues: CASSRRASSNQPQHF.

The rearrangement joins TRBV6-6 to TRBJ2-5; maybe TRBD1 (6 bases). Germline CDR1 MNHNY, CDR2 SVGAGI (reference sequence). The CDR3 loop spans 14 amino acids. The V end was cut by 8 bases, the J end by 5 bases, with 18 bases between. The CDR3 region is CASWERGGMETQYF. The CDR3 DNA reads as TGTGCCAGCTGGGAGAGAGGGGGTATGGAGACCCAGTACTTC.

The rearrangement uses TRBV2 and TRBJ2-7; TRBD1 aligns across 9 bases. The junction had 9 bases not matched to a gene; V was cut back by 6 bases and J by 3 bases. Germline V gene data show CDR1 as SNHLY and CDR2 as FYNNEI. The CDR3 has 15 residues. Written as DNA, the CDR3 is TGTGCCAGCAGCGCCGGGACAGGGCTACACTACGAGCAGTACTTC. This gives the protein CASSAGTGLHYEQYF.

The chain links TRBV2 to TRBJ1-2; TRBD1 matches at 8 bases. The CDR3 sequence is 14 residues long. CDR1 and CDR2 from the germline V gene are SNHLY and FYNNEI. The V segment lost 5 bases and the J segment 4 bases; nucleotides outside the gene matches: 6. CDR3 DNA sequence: TGTGCCAGCAGTCCCCGGACAGGGCCCTATGGCTACACCTTC. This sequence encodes CASSPRTGPYGYTF.

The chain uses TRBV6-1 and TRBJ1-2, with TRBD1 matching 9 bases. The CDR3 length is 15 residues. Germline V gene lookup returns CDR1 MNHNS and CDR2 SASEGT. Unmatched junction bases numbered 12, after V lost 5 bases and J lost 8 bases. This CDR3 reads CASSWGTGTPGGYTF. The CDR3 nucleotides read TGTGCCAGCAGTTGGGGGACAGGGACCCCTGGAGGCTACACCTTC.

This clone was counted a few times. The CDR3 sequence: CASSQKWGRPNEKLFF. DNA of the CDR3: TGTGCCAGCAGCCAAAAATGGGGGCGACCTAATGAAAAACTGTTTTTT. The rearrangement joins TRBV4-2 to TRBJ1-4, with D perhaps matching TRBD1 (6 bases). Trimming removed 2 bases at V and 3 bases at J, with 13 bases between. The CDR3 runs 16 residues. CDR1 is LGHNA and CDR2 is YNFKEQ in the germline V gene.

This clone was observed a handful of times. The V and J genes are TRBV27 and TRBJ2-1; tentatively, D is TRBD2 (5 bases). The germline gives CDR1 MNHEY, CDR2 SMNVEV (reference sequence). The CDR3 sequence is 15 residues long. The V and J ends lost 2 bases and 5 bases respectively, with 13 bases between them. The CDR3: CASSLPPRGNNEQFF. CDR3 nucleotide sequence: TGTGCCAGCAGTTTACCCCCCCGGGGAAACAATGAGCAGTTCTTC.

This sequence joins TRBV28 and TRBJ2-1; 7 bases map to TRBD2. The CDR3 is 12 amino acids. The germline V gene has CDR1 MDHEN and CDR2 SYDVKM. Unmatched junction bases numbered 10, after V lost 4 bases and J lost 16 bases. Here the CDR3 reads CASSWAGTNFFF. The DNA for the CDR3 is TGTGCCAGCAGTTGGGCCGGGACTAATTTTTTCTTC. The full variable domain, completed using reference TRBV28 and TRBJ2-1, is DVKVTQSSRYLVKRTGEKVFLECVQDMDHENMFWYRQDPGLGLRLIYFSYDVKMKEKGDIPEGYSVSREKKERFSLILESASTNQTSMYLCASSWAGTNFFFGPGTRLTVL.

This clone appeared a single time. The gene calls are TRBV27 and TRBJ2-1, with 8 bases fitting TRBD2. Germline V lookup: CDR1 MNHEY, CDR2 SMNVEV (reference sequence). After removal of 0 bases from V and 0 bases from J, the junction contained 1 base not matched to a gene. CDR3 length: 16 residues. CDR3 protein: CASSLSGTSSYNEQFF. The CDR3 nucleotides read TGTGCCAGCAGTTTATCGGGGACTAGCTCCTACAATGAGCAGTTCTTC.

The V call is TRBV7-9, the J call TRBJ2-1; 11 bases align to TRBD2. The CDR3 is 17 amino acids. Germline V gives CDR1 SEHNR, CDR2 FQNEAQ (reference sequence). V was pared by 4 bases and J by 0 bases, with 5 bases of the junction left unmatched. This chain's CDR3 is CASSSLAGGSSYNEQFF. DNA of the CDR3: TGTGCCAGCAGCTCTCTAGCGGGGGGAAGCTCCTACAATGAGCAGTTCTTC.

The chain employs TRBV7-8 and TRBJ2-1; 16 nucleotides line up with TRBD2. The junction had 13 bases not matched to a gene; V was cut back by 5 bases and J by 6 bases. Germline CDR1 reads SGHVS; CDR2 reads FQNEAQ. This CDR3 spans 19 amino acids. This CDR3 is CASSRPGLAGGPGGNEQFF. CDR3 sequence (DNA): TGTGCCAGCAGCAGGCCGGGACTAGCGGGGGGGCCTGGAGGCAATGAGCAGTTCTTC.

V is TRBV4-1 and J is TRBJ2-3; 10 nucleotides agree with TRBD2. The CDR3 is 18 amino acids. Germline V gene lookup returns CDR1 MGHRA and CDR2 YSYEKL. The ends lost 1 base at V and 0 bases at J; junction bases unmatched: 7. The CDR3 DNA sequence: TGCGCCAGCAGCCAAGTCGTACTAGCGGGATCTAGCACAGATACGCAGTATTTT. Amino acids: CASSQVVLAGSSTDTQYF.